This note documents a single TCR beta chain sequence. The V gene end was trimmed by 2 bases and the J gene end by 7 bases; junction bases not matched to a gene: 15. Germline-derived CDR1 and CDR2 are GTSNPN and SVGIG (reference sequence). The CDR3 spans 18 residues. The PCR made use of 60 Vbeta and 13 Jbeta primers. TCRdb's copy holds only in-frame clones and misses some; the assay was immunoSEQ multiplex PCR. This sample has fewer than 200,000 clones; about three quarters occur once, and the top ten carry approximately 3%. These data come from a study of cytomegalovirus exposure and HLA in healthy donors.

The sample taken for sequencing was PBMCs. V and J are TRBV30 and TRBJ2-1, with TRBD2 matching 12 bases. The TCR originated in a woman aged 25 to 39 in good health and CMV-seronegative. CDR3 amino acids: CAWSLGLAGEMGRNEQFF. CDR3 sequence (DNA): TGTGCCTGGAGTTTGGGACTAGCGGGTGAAATGGGGCGAAATGAGCAGTTCTTC. The full variable domain, rest sourced from reference TRBV30 and TRBJ2-1, is SQTIHQWPATLVQPVGSPLSLECTVEGTSNPNLYWYRQAAGRGLQLLFYSVGIGQISSEVPQNLSASRPQDRQFILSSKKLLLSDSGFYLCAWSLGLAGEMGRNEQFFGPGTRLTVL.